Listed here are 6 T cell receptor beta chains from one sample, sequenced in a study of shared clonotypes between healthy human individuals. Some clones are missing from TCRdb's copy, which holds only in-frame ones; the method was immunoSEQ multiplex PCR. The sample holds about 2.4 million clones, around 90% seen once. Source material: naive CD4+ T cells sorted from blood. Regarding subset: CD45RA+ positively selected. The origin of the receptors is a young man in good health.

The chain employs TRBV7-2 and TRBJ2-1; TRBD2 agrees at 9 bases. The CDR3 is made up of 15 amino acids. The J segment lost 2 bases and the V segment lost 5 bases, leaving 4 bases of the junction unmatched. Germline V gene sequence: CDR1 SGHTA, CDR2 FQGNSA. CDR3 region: CASSRASGTYNEQFF. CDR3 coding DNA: TGTGCCAGCAGCCGAGCTAGCGGGACCTACAATGAGCAGTTCTTC.

The chain's CDR3 is CASSLAGGEQFF. CDR3 in DNA: TGTGCCAGCTCACTAGCGGGCGGTGAGCAGTTCTTC. The rearrangement uses TRBV6-1 and TRBJ2-1; 9 nucleotides match TRBD2. V gave up 8 bases and J gave up 9 bases; unmatched junction bases: 5. Germline V gives CDR1 MNHNS, CDR2 SASEGT. The CDR3 sequence is 12 residues long.

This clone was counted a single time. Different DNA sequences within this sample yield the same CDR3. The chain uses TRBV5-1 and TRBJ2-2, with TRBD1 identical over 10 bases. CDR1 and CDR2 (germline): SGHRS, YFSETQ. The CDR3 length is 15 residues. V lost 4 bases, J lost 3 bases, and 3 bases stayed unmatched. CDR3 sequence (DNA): TGCGCCAGCAGCACAGGGACAGGGGACACCGGGGAGCTGTTTTTT. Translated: CASSTGTGDTGELFF.

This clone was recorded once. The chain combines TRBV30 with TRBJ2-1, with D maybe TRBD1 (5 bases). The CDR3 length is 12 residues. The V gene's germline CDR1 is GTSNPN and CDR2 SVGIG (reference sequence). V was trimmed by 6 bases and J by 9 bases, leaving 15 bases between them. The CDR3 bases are TGTGCCTGCGGGCTCCAGGGATCTGAGCAGTTCTTC. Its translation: CACGLQGSEQFF.

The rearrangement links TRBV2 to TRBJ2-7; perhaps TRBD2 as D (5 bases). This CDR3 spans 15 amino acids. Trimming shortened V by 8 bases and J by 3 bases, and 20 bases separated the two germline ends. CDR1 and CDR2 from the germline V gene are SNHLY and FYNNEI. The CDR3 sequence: CASAGLFIPYYEQYF. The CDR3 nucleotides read TGTGCCAGCGCGGGCCTCTTTATCCCCTACTACGAGCAGTACTTC.

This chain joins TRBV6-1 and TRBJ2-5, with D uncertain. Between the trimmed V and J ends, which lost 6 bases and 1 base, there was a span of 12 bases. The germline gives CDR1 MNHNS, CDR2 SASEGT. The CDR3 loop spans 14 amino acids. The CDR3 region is CASRAQQTQETQYF. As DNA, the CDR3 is TGTGCCAGCAGGGCCCAACAGACCCAAGAGACCCAGTACTTC.